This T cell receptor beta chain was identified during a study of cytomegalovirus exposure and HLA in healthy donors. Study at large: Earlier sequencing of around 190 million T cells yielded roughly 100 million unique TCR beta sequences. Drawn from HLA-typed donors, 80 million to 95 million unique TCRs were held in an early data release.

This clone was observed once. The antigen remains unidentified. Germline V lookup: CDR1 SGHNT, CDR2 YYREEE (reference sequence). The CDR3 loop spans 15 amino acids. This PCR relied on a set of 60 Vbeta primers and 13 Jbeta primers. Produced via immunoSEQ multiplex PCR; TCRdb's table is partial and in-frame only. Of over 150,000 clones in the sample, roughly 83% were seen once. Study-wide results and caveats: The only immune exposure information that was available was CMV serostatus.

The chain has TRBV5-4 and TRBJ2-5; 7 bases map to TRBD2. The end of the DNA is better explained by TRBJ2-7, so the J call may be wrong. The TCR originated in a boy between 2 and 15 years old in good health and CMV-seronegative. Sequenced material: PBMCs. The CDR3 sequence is CASSQSTGTTYEQYF. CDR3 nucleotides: TGTGCCAGCAGCCAATCCACCGGGACTACATACGAGCAGTACTTC.